These 19 T cell receptor beta chains originate from one sample sequenced in a study of OX40 agonist ivuxolimab in advanced cancers. Clones were read by immunoSEQ multiplex PCR, and TCRdb kept only the in-frame ones, dropping some. The table lists approximately 65,000 clones, around nine tenths of them singletons. Specimen: CD4+ or CD8+ T cells sorted from blood, collected in a trial of the OX40 agonist ivuxolimab. Receptors originate from an adult with an advanced solid tumor such as melanoma, head and neck, liver or kidney cancer.

The chain couples TRBV27 to TRBJ2-7; D gene ambiguous. The ends were cut back, 4 bases at V and 0 bases at J, with 10 bases in the middle. The CDR3 runs to 14 residues. Germline V gene lookup returns CDR1 MNHEY and CDR2 SMNVEV (reference sequence). The CDR3 reads CASSSTPVSYEQYF. CDR3 nucleotides: TGTGCCAGCAGTTCGACCCCAGTCTCCTACGAGCAGTACTTC.

This clone appeared a few times. Other nucleotide sequences in the sample specify the same CDR3. This rearrangement joins TRBV4-1 to TRBJ1-6; no definite D call. Germline V CDR1 and CDR2: MGHRA, YSYEKL. CDR3 length: 14 residues. Trimming removed 4 bases from V and 6 bases from J, with 10 bases in between. The CDR3 spells CASSRGGGNSPLHF. For the CDR3, the DNA is TGCGCCAGCAGCCGCGGCGGCGGTAATTCACCCCTCCACTTT.

This chain links TRBV4-3 with TRBJ1-1; TRBD1 matches 8 bases. With 4 bases clipped from V and 2 bases from J, the junction kept 3 bases outside the gene matches. Germline V gene data show CDR1 as LGHNA and CDR2 as YSLEER. The CDR3 extends over 14 amino acids. CDR3 sequence: CASSRQGINTEAFF. Written as DNA, the CDR3 is TGCGCCAGCAGCCGACAGGGGATCAACACTGAAGCTTTCTTT.

The V and J genes are TRBV5-4 and TRBJ2-1, with 8 bases aligning to TRBD2. V gave up 3 bases and J gave up 8 bases; unmatched junction bases: 13. From germline, CDR1 is SGHNT and CDR2 YYREEE (reference sequence). CDR3 length: 16 residues. The CDR3 DNA is TGTGCCAGCAGCTGGGAACTAGTCCGGGGGGGGCATGAGCAGTTCTTC. This translates into CASSWELVRGGHEQFF.

The chain has TRBV29-1 and TRBJ1-2, with a tentative D call TRBD1 (6 bases). Trimming stripped 1 base from V and 7 bases from J, with 19 bases between. This CDR3 has 15 residues. CDR1 is SQVTM, CDR2 ANQGSEA, per germline. Here the CDR3 reads CSVEVGSADSSGYTF. CDR3 DNA sequence: TGCAGCGTTGAAGTTGGTTCAGCGGACAGTAGTGGCTACACCTTC. Complete variable domain (other parts from reference TRBV29-1 and TRBJ1-2): SAVISQKPSRDICQRGTSLTIQCQVDSQVTMMFWYRQQPGQSLTLIATANQGSEATYESGFVIDKFPISRPNLTFSTLTVSNMSPEDSSIYLCSVEVGSADSSGYTFGSGTRLTVV.

The genes are TRBV6-4 and TRBJ1-1, with D perhaps matching TRBD1 (6 bases). CDR1 MRHNA and CDR2 SNTAGT come from the germline V gene. The V end was cut by 6 bases, the J end by 4 bases, with 15 bases between. The CDR3 is 14 amino acids. The CDR3 DNA sequence: TGTGCCAGCAGCGTACAGGGTGGGAGCACTGAAGCTTTCTTT. This encodes CASSVQGGSTEAFF.

This chain connects TRBV7-9 to TRBJ2-1; D remains ambiguous. The germline CDR1 and CDR2 sequences are SEHNR and FQNEAQ (reference sequence). The CDR3 has 16 amino acids. V lost 5 bases and J 4 bases, leaving 18 bases between the germline ends. The DNA for the CDR3 is TGTGCCAGCAGCCCACCGGTCCACAACGAGTACAATGAGCAGTTCTTC. Translating it yields CASSPPVHNEYNEQFF.

This chain joins TRBV5-1 and TRBJ2-5; 15 bases fit TRBD2. Germline CDR1 is SGHRS and CDR2 is YFSETQ. The J segment lost 1 base and the V segment lost 2 bases, leaving 3 bases of the junction unmatched. This CDR3 has 17 amino acids. The CDR3, as DNA: TGCGCCAGCAGCTTAGGGACTAGCGGGGGGAGCCAAGAGACCCAGTACTTC. Translated: CASSLGTSGGSQETQYF.

The V gene is TRBV18, the J gene TRBJ1-1; 8 nucleotides match TRBD1. CDR3 length equals 14 residues. V was clipped by 3 bases and J by 0 bases; unmatched bases: 0. The germline CDR1 and CDR2 sequences are KGHSH and LQKENI. The CDR3 sequence is CASSPTGVNTEAFF. The CDR3, as DNA: TGTGCCAGCTCACCGACAGGGGTGAACACTGAAGCTTTCTTT.

CDR3 nucleotides: TGTGCCACCAGCAGCCCGGGGCCGTCCTACGAGCAGTACTTC. Protein sequence: CATSSPGPSYEQYF. The rearrangement links TRBV15 to TRBJ2-7, with D possibly being TRBD1 or TRBD2 (5 bases each). V lost 3 bases, J lost 1 base, and 10 bases lay in between. The CDR3 sequence is 14 residues long. The germline gives CDR1 LNHNV, CDR2 YYDKDF (reference sequence).

This rearrangement joins TRBV7-2 to TRBJ2-7, with unresolved D. CDR1 and CDR2 from the germline V gene are SGHTA and FQGNSA. The V gene lost 4 bases and the J gene lost 3 bases, with 7 bases spanning the gap. The CDR3 has 12 amino acids. The CDR3 coding sequence is TGTGCCAGCAGCTCTTCATACTACGAGCAGTACTTC. Translating gives CASSSSYYEQYF.

The V gene is TRBV11-2, the J gene TRBJ2-2, with D maybe TRBD1 (6 bases). CDR1 and CDR2 from the germline V gene are SGHAT and FQNNGV. The CDR3 is 17 amino acids. The V and J ends lost 1 base and 0 bases respectively, with 12 bases between them. CDR3 DNA: TGTGCCAGCAGCTTAGGAGGGGGTTCGACGAACACCGGGGAGCTGTTTTTT. This codes for CASSLGGGSTNTGELFF.

The V gene is TRBV7-2, the J gene TRBJ2-1; possible D gene TRBD2, 6 bases. V lost 6 bases and J 2 bases, leaving 14 bases between the germline ends. The CDR3 is 15 residues long. From germline, CDR1 is SGHTA and CDR2 FQGNSA. CDR3 bases: TGTGCCAGCAGTTATGTAGGCGGGGCCTACAATGAGCAGTTCTTC. This gives the protein CASSYVGGAYNEQFF.

This clone was counted between two and nine times. The V and J genes are TRBV5-1 and TRBJ2-5; 10 bases are shared with TRBD1. Germline V gives CDR1 SGHRS, CDR2 YFSETQ. There are 14 residues in the CDR3. The J segment lost 5 bases and the V segment lost 4 bases, leaving 5 bases of the junction unmatched. The CDR3 coding sequence is TGCGCCAGCAGCGGACAGGGGGGAGGGGAGACCCAGTACTTC. Translating it yields CASSGQGGGETQYF.

This chain uses TRBV9 with TRBJ2-3; D uncertain. The CDR3 runs to 11 residues. Trimming took off 6 bases at V and 5 bases at J, with 7 bases between the two ends. Germline CDR1 is SGDLS and CDR2 is YYNGEE. CDR3 nucleotide sequence: TGTGCCAGCATGGGGTTAGATACGCAGTATTTT. Its translation: CASMGLDTQYF.

This clone was detected a few times. The CDR3 coding sequence is TGTGCCAGCAGTTACGCGGGTGAAGCTTTCTTT. It translates to CASSYAGEAFF. This chain joins TRBV6-5 and TRBJ1-1; D remains ambiguous. Trimming pared 2 bases from V and 7 bases from J, leaving 5 bases between. This CDR3 is 11 amino acids long. Germline V gene lookup returns CDR1 MNHEY and CDR2 SVGAGI.

V and J are TRBV10-3 and TRBJ2-3; 7 bases line up with TRBD1. The V segment lost 6 bases and the J segment 6 bases; nucleotides outside the gene matches: 6. The germline gives CDR1 ENHRY, CDR2 SYGVKD. This CDR3 contains 13 residues. The CDR3 reads CAISRWTGDTQYF. CDR3 sequence (DNA): TGTGCCATCAGCCGCTGGACAGGCGATACGCAGTATTTT.

The CDR3 region is CASSDYRETYGYTF. The CDR3 nucleotides read TGTGCCAGCAGCGATTACAGGGAAACCTATGGCTACACCTTC. The chain links TRBV7-9 to TRBJ1-2; D might be TRBD1 (6 bases). The germline V gene has CDR1 SEHNR and CDR2 FQNEAQ (reference sequence). Between the trimmed V and J ends, which lost 5 bases and 4 bases, there was a span of 14 bases. The CDR3 totals 14 residues.

In its sample, this clone was seen a few times. The chain uses TRBV10-1 and TRBJ1-6; D is uncertain. The CDR3 loop spans 12 amino acids. Germline V lookup: CDR1 WNHNN, CDR2 SYGVQD (reference sequence). Trimming stripped 3 bases from V and 9 bases from J, with 6 bases between. This chain's CDR3 is CASSEVGSPLHF. CDR3 in DNA: TGCGCCAGCAGTGAAGTTGGTTCACCCCTCCACTTT.